This T cell receptor (beta chain) was found in a study of T cells in Graves' hyperthyroidism and ophthalmopathy. Ophthalmopathy patients all had a Clinical Activity Score of at least 3, a NOSPECS grade of at least 4 and disease under 3 months old. Uncontrolled infection, other autoimmune disease, pregnancy and lactation each barred patients from inclusion. Points from the study as a whole: Separating ophthalmopathy from stable hyperthyroidism was achieved by a 13 V-J model.

Germline assignment: CDR1 SGHNT and CDR2 YENEEA. This CDR3 has 16 residues. V gave up 4 bases and J gave up 1 base, with 15 bases separating them. Notes on this clonotype: Its specificity is unknown.

Amplified TCR beta CDR3 regions came from RNA transcripts. First-round RT-PCR with HTBI primers amplified the TCR CDR3 region. Each CDR3 protein gets one entry after TCRdb re-called the multiplex PCR reads with MiXCR. The sample lists 490,000 or so distinct CDR3 sequences, approximately 20% occurring once. Sequencing was carried out using blood. This clonotype was obtained from a man aged 40-55 years with Graves' ophthalmopathy. The gene calls are TRBV11-3 and TRBJ2-3; no firm D call. The CDR3 region is CASSSRPTSRTDTQYF. The CDR3 coding sequence is TGTGCCAGCAGCTCCCGACCGACCAGTCGCACAGATACGCAGTATTTT.